A single sample is the source of the 8 T cell receptor beta chains below, sequenced in a study of T cell changes during pregnancy in multiple sclerosis. Using immunoSEQ multiplex PCR, the repertoire was profiled, and TCRdb retains in-frame clones only, with some absent. The sample includes about 69,000 clones, over 80% seen only once; the top ten take about 2%. The sample consisted of peripheral blood, taken in the third trimester of pregnancy. All receptors come from a female donor in good health, enrolled as a control in a pregnancy study.

V is TRBV27 and J is TRBJ2-7; 8 positions agree with TRBD1. V lost 2 bases and J lost 4; bases outside the gene matches: 4. From germline, CDR1 is MNHEY and CDR2 SMNVEV (reference sequence). The CDR3 sequence is 14 residues long. The CDR3, as DNA: TGTGCCAGCAGTTTACGGACAGGGTATTACGAGCAGTACTTC. This sequence encodes CASSLRTGYYEQYF.

This chain connects TRBV7-9 to TRBJ1-1; 7 nucleotides agree with TRBD1. The germline V gene encodes CDR1 SEHNR and CDR2 FQNEAQ (reference sequence). Unmatched junction bases numbered 9, after V lost 7 bases and J lost 4 bases. The CDR3 is 14 amino acids. The CDR3 coding sequence is TGTGCCAGCACCTCGACAGGGCCCCTCACTGAAGCTTTCTTT. Translation: CASTSTGPLTEAFF. Together with reference TRBV7-9 and TRBJ1-1, the CDR3 gives the full variable domain: DTGVSQNPRHKITKRGQNVTFRCDPISEHNRLYWYRQTLGQGPEFLTYFQNEAQLEKSRLLSDRFSAERPKGSFSTLEIQRTEQGDSAMYLCASTSTGPLTEAFFGQGTRLTVV.

The J gene is TRBJ2-3, the V gene TRBV5-5, with TRBD2 matching over 7 bases. V was clipped by 4 bases and J by 9 bases; unmatched bases: 8. The CDR3 contains 13 residues. Germline V gene lookup returns CDR1 SGHKS and CDR2 YYEKEE (reference sequence). CDR3 in amino acids: CASSDARGDTQYF. In nucleotides, the CDR3 is TGTGCCAGCAGCGACGCCCGGGGGGACACGCAGTATTTT.

This clone appeared once. V usage is TRBV5-1 and J usage is TRBJ1-4; D uncertain. Trimming left V 0 bases short and J 0 bases short, with 6 bases between. The CDR3 has 15 amino acids. CDR1 and CDR2 (germline): SGHRS, YFSETQ. In DNA, the CDR3 is TGCGCCAGCAGCTTGGGCGGATCAACTAATGAAAAACTGTTTTTT. Protein: CASSLGGSTNEKLFF.

The V gene is TRBV9, the J gene TRBJ2-5; the match to TRBD2 covers 10 bases. Trimming at V came to 3 bases and at J to 5 bases, leaving 7 bases not matched to a gene. Germline lookup yields CDR1 SGDLS and CDR2 YYNGEE. This CDR3 is built from 15 residues. The CDR3 protein is CASSATSSGSETQYF. The DNA of the CDR3 is TGTGCCAGCAGCGCAACATCTAGCGGGAGTGAGACCCAGTACTTC.

This sequence joins TRBV7-9 and TRBJ2-1, with 11 bases fitting TRBD1. Trimming at V came to 5 bases and at J to 6 bases, leaving 6 bases not matched to a gene. This CDR3 is 15 amino acids long. CDR1 and CDR2 from the germline V gene are SEHNR and FQNEAQ (reference sequence). CDR3 sequence: CASSPGTGGLNEQFF. For the CDR3, the DNA is TGTGCCAGCAGCCCGGGGACAGGGGGACTCAATGAGCAGTTCTTC.

J is TRBJ2-7 and V is TRBV18, with 9 bases identical to TRBD2. The CDR3 is 14 residues long. Trimming cost V 3 bases and J 3 bases; bases outside gene matches: 3. Germline lookup yields CDR1 KGHSH and CDR2 LQKENI. The CDR3 is CASSPGLANYEQYF. For the CDR3, the DNA is TGTGCCAGCTCACCGGGACTAGCTAACTACGAGCAGTACTTC.

This clone appeared once. The gene calls are TRBV10-1 and TRBJ2-5; 14 bases are shared with TRBD2. With V trimmed by 2 bases and J by 2 bases, 1 base remained unmatched. This CDR3 region has 16 residues. Germline values: CDR1 WNHNN, CDR2 SYGVQD (reference sequence). The CDR3 protein is CASSEGTSGGQETQYF. In DNA form, the CDR3 reads TGCGCCAGCAGTGAGGGGACTAGCGGGGGACAAGAGACCCAGTACTTC.